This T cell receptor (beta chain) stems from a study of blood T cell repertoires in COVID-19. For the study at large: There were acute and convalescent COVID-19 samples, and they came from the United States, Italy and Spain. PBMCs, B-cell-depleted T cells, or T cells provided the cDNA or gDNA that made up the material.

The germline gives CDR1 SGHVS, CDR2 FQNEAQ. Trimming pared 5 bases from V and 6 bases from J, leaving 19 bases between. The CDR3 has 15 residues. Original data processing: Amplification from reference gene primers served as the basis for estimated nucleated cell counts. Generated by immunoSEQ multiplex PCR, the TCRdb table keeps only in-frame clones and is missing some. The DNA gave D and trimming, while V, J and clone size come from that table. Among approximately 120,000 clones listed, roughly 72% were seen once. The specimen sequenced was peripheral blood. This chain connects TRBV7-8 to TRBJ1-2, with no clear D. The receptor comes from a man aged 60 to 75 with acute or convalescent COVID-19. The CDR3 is CASSPLESPGDGYTF. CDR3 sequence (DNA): TGTGCCAGCAGCCCCTTAGAATCCCCAGGCGATGGCTACACCTTC. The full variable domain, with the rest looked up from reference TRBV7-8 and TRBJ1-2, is GAGVSQSPRYKVAKRGQDVALRCDPISGHVSLFWYQQALGQGPEFLTYFQNEAQLDKSGLPSDRFFAERPEGSVSTLKIQRTQQEDSAVYLCASSPLESPGDGYTFGSGTRLTVV.